Below, 32 T cell receptor beta chains from the same sample are listed, as sequenced in a study of shared clonotypes between healthy human individuals. Libraries were prepared by immunoSEQ multiplex PCR; TCRdb keeps only in-frame clonotypes and omits some of them. The repertoire holds approximately 2.1 million clones, with over 85% as singletons. Sequenced: naive CD4+ T cells from PBMCs. Subset: CD45RA+ positively selected. All receptors come from a man aged 18 to 29 in good health. Some clones in this sample may be carry-over from other donors' samples.

The V call is TRBV14, the J call TRBJ2-7; 8 bases are a match to TRBD1. V lost 0 bases and J lost 1; bases outside the gene matches: 2. The CDR3 extends over 15 amino acids. CDR1 is SGHDN, CDR2 FVKESK, per germline. The CDR3 loop is CASSQEGQASYEQYF. CDR3 bases: TGTGCCAGCAGCCAAGAGGGACAGGCGTCCTACGAGCAGTACTTC.

In its sample, this clone was seen once. The chain employs TRBV30 and TRBJ2-3; the D gene could be TRBD1 or TRBD2 (6 bases each). Germline V gene lookup returns CDR1 GTSNPN and CDR2 SVGIG (reference sequence). V shed 5 bases and J shed 3 bases, with 15 bases lying between them. This CDR3 has 14 residues. The DNA of the CDR3 is TGTGCCTGGGACCTAGGGGGGACGACAGATACGCAGTATTTT. Residues: CAWDLGGTTDTQYF.

This clone came up a few times. V gene TRBV4-2 combines with J gene TRBJ1-1; perhaps TRBD1 as D (5 bases). CDR1 is LGHNA, CDR2 YNFKEQ, per germline. With 0 bases removed from V and 6 bases from J, the gap between germline ends came to 11 bases. The CDR3 covers 14 residues. The CDR3 sequence: CASSQEGRASEAFF. The CDR3 DNA reads as TGTGCCAGCAGCCAAGAGGGCAGGGCCTCTGAAGCTTTCTTT.

This chain uses TRBV10-3 with TRBJ1-1; a weak D match, TRBD1 (5 bases). Deletions cut 6 bases from V and 3 bases from J, with 17 bases between. Germline V gives CDR1 ENHRY, CDR2 SYGVKD. This CDR3 comprises 15 residues. The CDR3 DNA reads TGTGCCATCAGGATTAAAGGACATGAGGACACTGAAGCTTTCTTT. Encoded protein: CAIRIKGHEDTEAFF.

The chain joins TRBV7-9 to TRBJ1-1, with D possibly TRBD1 on 5 matching bases. V dropped 1 base and J dropped 11 bases, with 14 bases sitting between them. Germline V gene lookup returns CDR1 SEHNR and CDR2 FQNEAQ (reference sequence). The CDR3 contains 13 residues. CDR3 in DNA: TGTGCCAGCAGCTTAGTAGGGGCCGGGGTGGCTTTCTTT. It translates to CASSLVGAGVAFF.

The gene calls are TRBV6-6 and TRBJ1-1, with no clear D. The CDR3 spans 16 residues. Germline V gene sequence: CDR1 MNHNY, CDR2 SVGAGI (reference sequence). The V end was cut by 8 bases, the J end by 1 base, with 20 bases between. CDR3 sequence reads: CASDKGLREPNTEAFF. Here the CDR3 DNA reads TGTGCCAGCGATAAAGGCCTGAGGGAACCGAACACTGAAGCTTTCTTT.

The rearrangement links TRBV6-6 to TRBJ2-1, with 9 positions matching TRBD1. V shed 6 bases and J 2 bases; nucleotides not matched to a gene: 8. CDR1 is MNHNY, CDR2 SVGAGI, per germline (reference sequence). CDR3 size: 16 residues. CDR3 sequence: CASSSRDRVTYNEQFF. The CDR3 nucleotides are TGTGCCAGCAGCAGCCGGGACAGGGTCACCTACAATGAGCAGTTCTTC.

The chain joins TRBV28 to TRBJ2-3; D is ambiguous. Germline CDR1 and CDR2: MDHEN and SYDVKM. V was pared by 6 bases and J by 6 bases, with 19 bases between. The CDR3 is made up of 15 amino acids. The CDR3 sequence is CASSPLQPGMDTQYF. CDR3 in DNA: TGTGCCAGCAGCCCCCTCCAACCCGGCATGGATACGCAGTATTTT.

This clone has a handful of counts. The gene calls are TRBV28 and TRBJ1-2; possibly TRBD1 for D (5 bases). Per the germline V gene, CDR1 is MDHEN and CDR2 is SYDVKM. V dropped 6 bases and J dropped 8 bases, with 19 bases sitting between them. This CDR3 is built from 14 residues. CDR3 sequence (DNA): TGTGCCAGCAGCCGCCGCAGGGAACAGTGGGGCTACACCTTC. Its protein is CASSRRREQWGYTF.

This clone was observed a handful of times. This chain joins TRBV11-2 and TRBJ2-7, with D perhaps TRBD1 or TRBD2 (6 bases each). Germline CDR1 is SGHAT and CDR2 is FQNNGV. Trimming stripped 4 bases from V and 4 bases from J, with 17 bases between. This CDR3 spans 15 amino acids. DNA for the CDR3: TGTGCCAGCAGCTCGGTGGGGGGCATCAGTTACGAGCAGTACTTC. Amino acid sequence: CASSSVGGISYEQYF.

The chain has TRBV5-1 and TRBJ2-5; no definite D call. The germline CDR1 and CDR2 sequences are SGHRS and YFSETQ. The CDR3 loop spans 15 amino acids. Trimming took off 0 bases at V and 6 bases at J, with 15 bases between the two ends. CDR3 in DNA: TGCGCCAGCAGCTTGGATATCGGACCGTCGAAGACCCAGTACTTC. Residues: CASSLDIGPSKTQYF.

V usage is TRBV11-2 and J usage is TRBJ1-2; no reliable D call. V lost 2 bases to trimming and J lost 5 bases, with 9 bases between them. The germline gives CDR1 SGHAT, CDR2 FQNNGV. The CDR3 spans 13 residues. CDR3 nucleotide sequence: TGTGCCAGCAGCTTAAGTTTTGATTATGGCTACACCTTC. It encodes CASSLSFDYGYTF.

A note on this clone: Other DNA variants within this sample encode the same CDR3. The rearrangement joins TRBV4-1 to TRBJ1-2; 7 bases line up with TRBD1. The CDR3 has 13 amino acids. V gave up 1 base and J gave up 7 bases; unmatched junction bases: 3. The germline V gene has CDR1 MGHRA and CDR2 YSYEKL. This CDR3 is CASSQVPGGGYTF. CDR3 DNA: TGCGCCAGCAGCCAAGTTCCAGGGGGTGGCTACACCTTC.

The rearrangement links TRBV2 to TRBJ2-1; 13 bases align to TRBD2. Trimming cost V 4 bases and J 0 bases; bases outside gene matches: 3. The germline V gene has CDR1 SNHLY and CDR2 FYNNEI. The CDR3 sequence is 17 residues long. This CDR3 is CASSGLAGGRSYNEQFF. The CDR3 coding sequence is TGTGCCAGCAGTGGACTAGCGGGAGGCCGCTCCTACAATGAGCAGTTCTTC.

The rearrangement uses TRBV7-9 and TRBJ2-3; 7 bases map to TRBD2. CDR1 and CDR2 from the germline V gene are SEHNR and FQNEAQ (reference sequence). The CDR3 runs to 16 residues. The J segment lost 0 bases and the V segment lost 1 base, leaving 4 bases of the junction unmatched. The CDR3 sequence is CASSLVAGFSTDTQYF. CDR3 DNA sequence: TGTGCCAGCAGCTTAGTAGCGGGCTTTAGCACAGATACGCAGTATTTT.

This chain uses TRBV5-1 with TRBJ1-2; D gene ambiguous. The CDR3 is made up of 15 amino acids. V lost 1 base and J lost 0, with 10 bases in between. The germline gives CDR1 SGHRS, CDR2 YFSETQ. CDR3 DNA: TGCGCCAGCAGCTTGCGAGCTGGAACTAACTATGGCTACACCTTC. As protein: CASSLRAGTNYGYTF.

CDR3 amino acids: CASSFVSGNTEAFF. CDR3 nucleotides: TGCGCCAGCAGCTTTGTTTCAGGGAACACTGAAGCTTTCTTT. The V gene is TRBV5-1, the J gene TRBJ1-1; D gene uncertain. Trimming took off 2 bases at V and 1 base at J, with 9 bases between the two ends. This CDR3 spans 14 amino acids. Per germline, CDR1 SGHRS and CDR2 YFSETQ.

The chain couples TRBV30 to TRBJ1-6, with 7 bases fitting TRBD1. This CDR3 contains 14 residues. The V segment lost 2 bases and the J segment 7 bases; nucleotides outside the gene matches: 5. The germline CDR1 and CDR2 sequences are GTSNPN and SVGIG (reference sequence). The CDR3 loop is CAWSIGTENSPLHF. In DNA, the CDR3 is TGTGCCTGGAGTATCGGGACAGAAAATTCACCCCTCCACTTT. Together with reference TRBV30 and TRBJ1-6, the CDR3 gives the full variable domain: SQTIHQWPATLVQPVGSPLSLECTVEGTSNPNLYWYRQAAGRGLQLLFYSVGIGQISSEVPQNLSASRPQDRQFILSSKKLLLSDSGFYLCAWSIGTENSPLHFGNGTRLTVT.

The J gene is TRBJ2-1, the V gene TRBV7-2; D is perhaps TRBD1 or TRBD2 (5 bases each). Looked up from germline, CDR1 is SGHTA and CDR2 is FQGNSA. With 5 bases removed from V and 7 bases from J, the gap between germline ends came to 15 bases. The CDR3 covers 14 residues. In DNA, the CDR3 is TGTGCCAGCAGCGAGGGGCTAGCATTTAATGAGCAGTTCTTC. It codes for CASSEGLAFNEQFF.

The chain recombines TRBV7-2 with TRBJ2-5, with 11 positions matching TRBD1. The CDR3 runs 16 residues. Losses at the gene ends were 3 bases for V and 0 bases for J; bases not matched to a gene: 3. Germline CDR1 and CDR2: SGHTA and FQGNSA. CDR3 sequence (DNA): TGTGCCAGCAGCTTTGGACAGGGGGCCCACCAAGAGACCCAGTACTTC. Translation: CASSFGQGAHQETQYF.

This chain joins TRBV5-1 and TRBJ2-5, with 7 positions matching TRBD1. V shed 4 bases and J 5 bases; nucleotides not matched to a gene: 11. From germline, CDR1 is SGHRS and CDR2 YFSETQ. CDR3 length: 15 amino acids. Here the CDR3 DNA reads TGCGCCAGCAGCCTTGGGCAGGGGGTCGGGGAGACCCAGTACTTC. Residues: CASSLGQGVGETQYF.

The genes are TRBV27 and TRBJ1-1, with D unclear. Trimming left V 5 bases short and J 5 bases short, with 12 bases between. The CDR3 spans 13 residues. Germline V gene lookup returns CDR1 MNHEY and CDR2 SMNVEV (reference sequence). The CDR3 DNA follows: TGTGCCAGCAGTCCACGGGTTCCGACTGAAGCTTTCTTT. Its protein product is CASSPRVPTEAFF.

The rearrangement links TRBV19 to TRBJ1-1; maybe TRBD1 (6 bases). The CDR3 is 15 amino acids. V was trimmed by 2 bases and J by 4 bases, leaving 14 bases between them. Germline assignment: CDR1 LNHDA and CDR2 SQIVND (reference sequence). This CDR3 reads CASSITAGVGTEAFF. DNA of the CDR3: TGTGCCAGTAGTATAACGGCAGGGGTGGGCACTGAAGCTTTCTTT.

The chain carries TRBV7-3 and TRBJ1-5; D is unclear. Germline V gene lookup returns CDR1 SGHTA and CDR2 FQGTGA. V was cut by 6 bases and J by 6 bases, with 12 bases left in between. The CDR3 is made up of 13 amino acids. The CDR3: CASSPGGFQPQHF. For the CDR3, the DNA is TGTGCCAGCAGTCCAGGAGGGTTTCAGCCCCAGCATTTT.

The genes are TRBV2 and TRBJ2-7, with a tentative D call TRBD1 (6 bases). The CDR3 runs to 18 residues. Trimming removed 3 bases from V and 6 bases from J, with 27 bases in between. Germline V gene sequence: CDR1 SNHLY, CDR2 FYNNEI. The CDR3 DNA reads TGTGCCAGCAGTGAGGGGGACGCATGGGCAGGGGCCTTGCGCGAGCAGTACTTC. Residues: CASSEGDAWAGALREQYF. The entire variable domain, with the rest obtained from reference TRBV2 and TRBJ2-7, is as follows: EPEVTQTPSHQVTQMGQEVILRCVPISNHLYFYWYRQILGQKVEFLVSFYNNEISEKSEIFDDQFSVERPDGSNFTLKIRSTKLEDSAMYFCASSEGDAWAGALREQYFGPGTRLTVT.

The chain has TRBV6-5 and TRBJ1-4; unclear D gene. Between the trimmed V and J ends, which lost 0 bases and 7 bases, there was a span of 9 bases. The CDR3 is 14 residues long. Germline lookup yields CDR1 MNHEY and CDR2 SVGAGI. The CDR3 DNA is TGTGCCAGCAGTTACTCTTGGTCAGGTGAAAAACTGTTTTTT. Translated: CASSYSWSGEKLFF.

A note on this clone: Other DNA sequences of this sample code for an identical CDR3. The chain links TRBV7-3 to TRBJ2-7, with 7 bases identical to TRBD1. The germline V gene encodes CDR1 SGHTA and CDR2 FQGTGA. CDR3 length equals 12 residues. The ends lost 5 bases at V and 4 bases at J; junction bases unmatched: 2. The CDR3 loop is CASSPGGYEQYF. The CDR3 bases are TGTGCCAGCAGCCCAGGGGGTTACGAGCAGTACTTC.

The rearrangement joins TRBV15 to TRBJ1-1; D ambiguous. The CDR3 totals 15 residues. V was clipped by 1 base and J by 5 bases, with 14 bases between them. Germline V gene data show CDR1 as LNHNV and CDR2 as YYDKDF (reference sequence). The CDR3 coding sequence is TGTGCCACCAGCAGAGGTGGGAGAAGGAAGACTGAAGCTTTCTTT. Its protein is CATSRGGRRKTEAFF.

This clone was detected only once. V and J are TRBV6-5 and TRBJ2-7, with TRBD1 matching 7 bases. CDR1 MNHEY and CDR2 SVGAGI come from the germline V gene. This CDR3 region has 13 residues. The ends lost 4 bases at V and 6 bases at J; junction bases unmatched: 6. CDR3 sequence (DNA): TGTGCCAGCAGTTCCGAATACAGGGGCGAGCAGTACTTC. Amino acid sequence: CASSSEYRGEQYF.

The J gene is TRBJ2-3, the V gene TRBV5-4; D remains ambiguous. CDR1 is SGHNT, CDR2 YYREEE, per germline (reference sequence). The CDR3 loop spans 12 amino acids. The V gene lost 4 bases and the J gene lost 9 bases, with 12 bases spanning the gap. The CDR3 DNA sequence: TGTGCCAGCAGCCCCGGACCCGGCACGCAGTATTTT. Protein product: CASSPGPGTQYF.

The rearrangement links TRBV4-1 to TRBJ1-5; possibly TRBD1 for D (6 bases). The CDR3 sequence is 16 residues long. V was pared by 3 bases and J by 0 bases, with 12 bases between. From germline, CDR1 is MGHRA and CDR2 YSYEKL. Here the CDR3 reads CASSQSGTNSNQPQHF. The CDR3, as DNA: TGCGCCAGCAGCCAGTCCGGGACAAATAGCAATCAGCCCCAGCATTTT.

This clone was observed a few times. The V and J genes are TRBV19 and TRBJ1-1; no clear D gene. Trimming took 4 bases from V and 4 from J, leaving 13 bases between them. The germline CDR1 and CDR2 sequences are LNHDA and SQIVND (reference sequence). The CDR3 has 14 residues. CDR3 bases: TGTGCCAGTAGTAACCGGGGTTGGCTCACTGAAGCTTTCTTT. Its protein product is CASSNRGWLTEAFF.